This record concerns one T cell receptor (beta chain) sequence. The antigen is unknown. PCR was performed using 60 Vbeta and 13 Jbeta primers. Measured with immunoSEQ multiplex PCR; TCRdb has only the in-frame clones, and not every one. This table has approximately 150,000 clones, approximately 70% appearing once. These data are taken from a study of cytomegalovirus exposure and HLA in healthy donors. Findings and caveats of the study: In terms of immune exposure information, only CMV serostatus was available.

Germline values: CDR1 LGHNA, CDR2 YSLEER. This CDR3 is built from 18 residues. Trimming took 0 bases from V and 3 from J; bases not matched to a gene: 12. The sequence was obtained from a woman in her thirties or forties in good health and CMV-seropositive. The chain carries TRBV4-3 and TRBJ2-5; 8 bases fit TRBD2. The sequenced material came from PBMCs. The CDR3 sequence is CASSQDPPSGGGKETQYF. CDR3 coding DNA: TGCGCCAGCAGCCAAGATCCCCCCAGCGGGGGTGGGAAAGAGACCCAGTACTTC.